These 27 T cell receptor beta chains were sequenced from one sample in a study of blood T cell repertoires in COVID-19. Libraries were prepared by immunoSEQ multiplex PCR; TCRdb keeps only in-frame clonotypes and omits some of them. The profile shows 180,000 or so clones, around 86% of them singletons. Sequencing was carried out using peripheral blood. These TCRs come from a man aged 18 to 30 with acute or convalescent COVID-19.

This chain connects TRBV3-1 (or the pseudogene TRBV3-2) to TRBJ1-6; TRBD1 aligns across 7 bases. The CDR3 contains 17 residues. Germline CDR1 and CDR2: LGHDT and YNNKEL (reference sequence). V lost 0 bases, J lost 9 bases, and 11 bases stayed unmatched. CDR3 DNA: TGTGCCAGCAGCCAAGAGCCTCTGACAGGGATAGGTTCACCCCTCCACTTT. Encoded protein: CASSQEPLTGIGSPLHF.

The CDR3 reads CASSLAGAYDTGELFF. DNA for the CDR3: TGTGCCAGCAGCTTAGCAGGGGCCTATGACACCGGGGAGCTGTTTTTT. The rearrangement joins TRBV11-3 to TRBJ2-2; D might be TRBD1 (6 bases). CDR3 size: 16 residues. The V gene lost 1 base and the J gene lost 3 bases, with 12 bases spanning the gap. Germline loops: CDR1 SGHNT, CDR2 YENEEA.

The V call is TRBV11-2, the J call TRBJ2-1, with TRBD2 matching over 10 bases. The V gene end was trimmed by 1 base and the J gene end by 2 bases; junction bases not matched to a gene: 2. There are 16 residues in the CDR3. Per germline, CDR1 SGHAT and CDR2 FQNNGV. The CDR3 DNA follows: TGTGCCAGCAGCTTAGGCCTAGCGGGGGCCTACAATGAGCAGTTCTTC. It translates to CASSLGLAGAYNEQFF.

The rearrangement uses TRBV7-8 and TRBJ1-4; D unresolved. Germline lookup yields CDR1 SGHVS and CDR2 FQNEAQ. The CDR3 has 14 residues. Trimming cost V 4 bases and J 8 bases, with 14 bases left between them. The CDR3 DNA is TGTGCCAGCAGCTCCCGAGGAGGTGGCGAAAAACTGTTTTTT. Translating gives CASSSRGGGEKLFF.

The gene calls are TRBV7-2 and TRBJ2-5, with TRBD1 identical over 7 bases. The germline CDR1 and CDR2 sequences are SGHTA and FQGNSA. The CDR3 runs 16 residues. V lost 2 bases, J lost 2 bases, and 8 bases stayed unmatched. CDR3 protein: CASSLLGIRGQETQYF. Written as DNA, the CDR3 is TGTGCCAGCAGCTTACTGGGGATCAGGGGGCAAGAGACCCAGTACTTC.

This clone was detected only a few times. The chain carries TRBV28 and TRBJ1-5; tentatively, D is TRBD1 (6 bases). From germline, CDR1 is MDHEN and CDR2 SYDVKM. This CDR3 is built from 14 residues. Deletions cut 2 bases from V and 11 bases from J, with 16 bases between. The CDR3 region has the DNA TGTGCCAGCAGTTTAACGGGGGGGGCCGGAGCCCAGCATTTT. Translated: CASSLTGGAGAQHF.

This clone was seen a single time. Written as DNA, the CDR3 is TGTGCCAGCACAGGGAATCGTGGGGCCAACGTCCTGACTTTC. It encodes CASTGNRGANVLTF. The rearrangement joins TRBV6-5 to TRBJ2-6; perhaps TRBD1 as D (5 bases). V lost 7 bases and J 3 bases, leaving 10 bases between the germline ends. This CDR3 has 14 amino acids. Germline lookup yields CDR1 MNHEY and CDR2 SVGAGI.

This chain connects TRBV28 to TRBJ2-7; 9 bases match TRBD1. Germline loops: CDR1 MDHEN, CDR2 SYDVKM. V shed 6 bases, J shed 3 bases, and the junction held 9 bases outside the gene matches. The CDR3 sequence is 15 residues long. The DNA for the CDR3 is TGTGCCAGCAGAGGGACCGGGACAGGGTTCTACGAGCAGTACTTC. Its translation: CASRGTGTGFYEQYF.

The chain joins TRBV9 to TRBJ1-6; 7 bases map to TRBD1. The germline CDR1 and CDR2 sequences are SGDLS and YYNGEE. This CDR3 has 16 residues. The trim removed 0 bases at V and 7 bases at J, leaving 7 bases unmatched. The CDR3 protein is CASSVGTGSRNSPLHF. CDR3 sequence (DNA): TGTGCCAGCAGCGTAGGGACAGGTAGTAGGAATTCACCCCTCCACTTT.

This sequence joins TRBV30 and TRBJ1-3; D is uncertain. Trimming cost V 5 bases and J 0 bases, with 8 bases left between them. The CDR3 runs to 13 residues. Germline V lookup: CDR1 GTSNPN, CDR2 SVGIG (reference sequence). The CDR3 spells CAWGRSSGNTIYF. Here the CDR3 DNA reads TGTGCCTGGGGGCGTTCCTCTGGAAACACCATATATTTT.

This rearrangement joins TRBV30 to TRBJ2-7, with D possibly matching TRBD1 (6 bases). The CDR3 sequence is 13 residues long. Trimming left V 4 bases short and J 0 bases short, with 10 bases between. The germline V gene has CDR1 GTSNPN and CDR2 SVGIG (reference sequence). The CDR3 bases are TGTGCCTGGACTCGCAGGGGCTCCTACGAGCAGTACTTC. Its translation is CAWTRRGSYEQYF.

The chain employs TRBV19 and TRBJ1-1; 10 bases align to TRBD1. The V gene end was trimmed by 2 bases and the J gene end by 7 bases; junction bases not matched to a gene: 13. The CDR3 contains 17 residues. In germline, CDR1 is LNHDA, CDR2 SQIVND (reference sequence). Here the CDR3 reads CASSIWDRGDGFGEAFF. In DNA form, the CDR3 reads TGTGCCAGTAGTATATGGGACAGGGGCGACGGGTTTGGTGAAGCTTTCTTT.

The J gene is TRBJ2-2, the V gene TRBV19, with 11 positions matching TRBD1. Germline V gene lookup returns CDR1 LNHDA and CDR2 SQIVND (reference sequence). Trimming removed 3 bases from V and 6 bases from J; junction bases left unmatched: 3. CDR3 length equals 15 residues. The CDR3: CASSIGTGGSGELFF. CDR3 DNA: TGTGCCAGTAGTATCGGGACAGGGGGGTCCGGGGAGCTGTTTTTT. Looking up the rest from reference TRBV19 and TRBJ2-2 gives the full variable domain: DGGITQSPKYLFRKEGQNVTLSCEQNLNHDAMYWYRQDPGQGLRLIYYSQIVNDFQKGDIAEGYSVSREKKESFPLTVTSAQKNPTAFYLCASSIGTGGSGELFFGEGSRLTVL.

The V gene is TRBV29-1, the J gene TRBJ1-1; D not resolved. The V end was cut by 6 bases, the J end by 6 bases, with 11 bases between. CDR3 length equals 11 residues. Per germline, CDR1 SQVTM and CDR2 ANQGSEA. Here the CDR3 reads CSVTTTAEAFF. CDR3 nucleotide sequence: TGCAGCGTAACGACTACGGCTGAAGCTTTCTTT. Based on the CDR3 plus reference TRBV29-1 and TRBJ1-1, the full variable domain is SAVISQKPSRDICQRGTSLTIQCQVDSQVTMMFWYRQQPGQSLTLIATANQGSEATYESGFVIDKFPISRPNLTFSTLTVSNMSPEDSSIYLCSVTTTAEAFFGQGTRLTVV.

The CDR3 DNA reads as TGTGCCAGCAGCCCGGGACAGCTAAATTCACCCCTCCACTTT. As protein: CASSPGQLNSPLHF. The chain carries TRBV4-2 and TRBJ1-6; TRBD1 matches 7 bases. V dropped 4 bases and J dropped 7; count of bases not matched to a gene: 4. This CDR3 is 14 amino acids long. Germline values: CDR1 LGHNA, CDR2 YNFKEQ.

The V and J genes are TRBV6-1 and TRBJ1-2; 12 bases agree with TRBD1. The length of the CDR3 is 19 residues. The ends lost 3 bases at V and 0 bases at J; junction bases unmatched: 11. Germline V lookup: CDR1 MNHNS, CDR2 SASEGT. The CDR3 DNA follows: TGTGCCAGCAGTGAGGGGACAGGGGGCGCTGCGTCGGCTAACTATGGCTACACCTTC. This sequence encodes CASSEGTGGAASANYGYTF.

The V gene is TRBV5-1, the J gene TRBJ1-2; the D gene is possibly TRBD1 (5 bases). The CDR3 loop spans 12 amino acids. The V gene lost 10 bases and the J gene lost 8 bases, with 18 bases spanning the gap. The germline V gene has CDR1 SGHRS and CDR2 YFSETQ. In DNA form, the CDR3 reads TGCGCCTACTACGGGGGGGTCGCCGGCTACACCTTC. Its translation: CAYYGGVAGYTF.

The V gene is TRBV13, the J gene TRBJ2-3; D perhaps matches TRBD1 (5 bases). The CDR3 runs 16 residues. Germline CDR1 PRHDT, CDR2 FYEKMQ (reference sequence). V lost 6 bases, J lost 1 base, and 17 bases lay in between. CDR3: CASSPGRNGGTDTQYF. CDR3 nucleotide sequence: TGTGCCAGCAGTCCAGGGCGGAATGGGGGCACAGATACGCAGTATTTT.

The chain couples TRBV10-3 to TRBJ2-5; TRBD2 matches at 9 bases. The V segment lost 4 bases and the J segment 2 bases; nucleotides outside the gene matches: 5. The CDR3 extends over 15 amino acids. Germline lookup yields CDR1 ENHRY and CDR2 SYGVKD. The CDR3 DNA sequence: TGTGCCATCAGTGTGGGCGGGGGGGGACAAGAGACCCAGTACTTC. Encoded protein: CAISVGGGGQETQYF.

The chain recombines TRBV6-5 with TRBJ1-1, with D perhaps matching TRBD1 (5 bases). Germline V CDR1 and CDR2: MNHEY, SVGAGI. Trimming left V 10 bases short and J 11 bases short, with 23 bases between. This CDR3 spans 13 amino acids. CDR3 in amino acids: CATMTDLLKSAFF. The CDR3 coding sequence is TGTGCCACCATGACAGATTTATTGAAGTCGGCTTTCTTT.

V is TRBV10-3 and J is TRBJ2-7; possible D gene TRBD2, 5 bases. Germline CDR1 is ENHRY and CDR2 is SYGVKD. The V gene lost 10 bases and the J gene lost 0 bases, with 16 bases spanning the gap. The CDR3 length is 14 residues. The CDR3 bases are TGTGCCACCGGGAAATCGGAAGACTCCTACGAGCAGTACTTC. It yields the protein CATGKSEDSYEQYF.

The V gene is TRBV2, the J gene TRBJ1-2, with 9 bases fitting TRBD1. Trimming cost V 3 bases and J 1 base; bases outside gene matches: 0. CDR3 size: 14 residues. Germline lookup yields CDR1 SNHLY and CDR2 FYNNEI. The CDR3 bases are TGTGCCAGCAGTGAGGGACAGGGTAACTATGGCTACACCTTC. It codes for CASSEGQGNYGYTF.

The rearrangement links TRBV7-2 to TRBJ1-2, with 7 bases matching TRBD1. This CDR3 has 16 amino acids. In germline, CDR1 is SGHTA, CDR2 FQGNSA. V gave up 1 base and J gave up 5 bases; unmatched junction bases: 10. The CDR3 region is CASSLGGGQVQYGYTF. CDR3 DNA sequence: TGTGCCAGCAGCTTAGGAGGGGGCCAGGTTCAATATGGCTACACCTTC.

This clone was detected only once. This chain links TRBV30 with TRBJ1-4; 11 bases are a match to TRBD1. CDR3 length equals 16 residues. Germline trimming cut 3 bases from V and 1 base from J; bases unmatched to any gene: 4. Looked up from germline, CDR1 is GTSNPN and CDR2 is SVGIG (reference sequence). This CDR3 reads CAWSAGQGGTNEKLFF. For the CDR3, the DNA is TGTGCCTGGAGCGCGGGACAGGGGGGAACTAATGAAAAACTGTTTTTT.

The chain couples TRBV7-9 to TRBJ1-6, with 10 bases fitting TRBD1. CDR1 and CDR2 (germline): SEHNR, FQNEAQ (reference sequence). CDR3 length: 15 residues. V lost 0 bases, J lost 8 bases, and 1 base stayed unmatched. CDR3 bases: TGTGCCAGCAGCTTAGCGACAGGGGGCGATTCACCCCTCCACTTT. Translated, it gives CASSLATGGDSPLHF.

The J gene is TRBJ2-7, the V gene TRBV4-2; no firm D call. This CDR3 is 14 amino acids long. V was cut by 0 bases and J by 1 base, with 7 bases left in between. The V gene's germline CDR1 is LGHNA and CDR2 YNFKEQ. The CDR3 spells CASSQEGRSYEQYF. The CDR3 DNA sequence: TGTGCCAGCAGCCAAGAGGGCCGATCCTACGAGCAGTACTTC.

This rearrangement joins TRBV5-1 to TRBJ2-5, with 7 bases matching TRBD1. This CDR3 comprises 16 residues. CDR1 and CDR2 from the germline V gene are SGHRS and YFSETQ. J gave up 4 bases and V 3 bases, and 12 bases lay outside the gene matches. CDR3 region: CASSSDQTGSPETQYF. CDR3 nucleotides: TGCGCCAGCAGCTCCGACCAGACAGGGTCGCCAGAGACCCAGTACTTC.